This T cell receptor beta chain was profiled in a study of STAT5B mutations in CD4+ large granular lymphocyte leukemia. TCRdb's table, derived via immunoSEQ multiplex PCR, lists solely in-frame clones and lacks some. Seen here are 25,000 to 30,000 clones, approximately 79% observed once, and the top ten hold approximately 6.2%. Germline V gene sequence: CDR1 SEHNR, CDR2 FQNEAQ (reference sequence). This CDR3 spans 13 amino acids. V dropped 2 bases and J dropped 5 bases, with 8 bases sitting between them. This rearrangement joins TRBV7-9 to TRBJ2-3; D gene unclear. Source material: CD4+ T cells from blood buffy coats. The clonotype originates from a human donor in good health. The CDR3 nucleotides are TGTGCCAGCAGCTTACGGTGGGGAGATACGCAGTATTTT. Its translation: CASSLRWGDTQYF.